This T cell receptor beta chain was sequenced during a study of blood T cell repertoires in COVID-19. Study-level information: Donors in the United States, Italy and Spain gave samples during acute or convalescent COVID-19. PBMCs, B-cell-depleted T cells, or T cells were the source of the cDNA or gDNA that made up the material.

Per the study methods: Amplified reference gene primers provided the basis for estimating nucleated cell counts. Assay used: immunoSEQ multiplex PCR; TCRdb lists only in-frame clones, some missing. V and J calls and clone size are given by that table; D and trimming were obtained from the DNA. Of 200,000 or so clones detected, roughly 82% appear once; the ten largest clones hold about 5%. The sample was peripheral blood. This receptor was obtained from a woman aged 30 to 39 with acute or convalescent COVID-19.

DNA for the CDR3: TGTGCCAGCAGCTTGTACCGGCTAGCCTTGGGGGAGCTGTTTTTT. Its translation is CASSLYRLALGELFF. The chain joins TRBV5-6 to TRBJ2-2, with TRBD2 as a possible D gene (5 bases). The CDR3 length is 15 residues. CDR1 and CDR2 from the germline V gene are SGHDT and YYEEEE. V was pared by 1 base and J by 8 bases, with 15 bases between.